This T cell receptor beta chain came from a study of OX40 agonist ivuxolimab in advanced cancers. Study-wide points: Also showing low normalized T-cell clonal expansion were some of the nonresponders.

CDR3 size: 14 residues. Germline CDR1 is MGHRA and CDR2 is YSYEKL. Trimming removed 0 bases at V and 4 bases at J, with 9 bases between. Points on this clone: Its target is not known.

The data were produced by immunoSEQ multiplex PCR, yet TCRdb's version contains in-frame clones alone and is incomplete. Of about 60,000 clones in the sample, more than 70% are singletons; the top ten hold 0.85% to 1%. Sampling of blood occurred at baseline, cycle 4 day 1, and cycle 7 day 1. The sequencing used CD4+ or CD8+ T cells sorted from blood, collected in a trial of the OX40 agonist ivuxolimab. The chain joins TRBV4-1 to TRBJ1-2; D is undetermined. The sequence derives from an adult with an advanced solid tumor such as melanoma, head and neck, liver or kidney cancer. The CDR3 spells CASSQEKAPYGYTF. The CDR3 DNA sequence: TGCGCCAGCAGCCAAGAGAAAGCACCCTATGGCTACACCTTC.